Listed here are 23 T cell receptor beta chains from one sample, sequenced in a study of siplizumab effects on memory and regulatory T cells. Here immunoSEQ multiplex PCR was the method, and the copy in TCRdb shows in-frame clones only, minus some. Of about 64,000 clones listed, 95% to 98% are singletons. The sequenced sample was naive CD8+ T cells sorted from blood. The receptors were gathered from a human donor in good health.

The chain is built from TRBV4-1 and TRBJ2-7, with TRBD1 matching 7 bases. The germline CDR1 and CDR2 sequences are MGHRA and YSYEKL. The CDR3 has 15 amino acids. V lost 4 bases, J lost 2 bases, and 8 bases stayed unmatched. The CDR3 nucleotides are TGCGCCAGCAGCCTCAGACAGGGTGGGACCTACGAGCAGTACTTC. It encodes CASSLRQGGTYEQYF.

The chain has TRBV7-9 and TRBJ2-5; TRBD1 agrees at 7 bases. Trimming cost V 4 bases and J 5 bases; bases outside gene matches: 10. Germline CDR1 SEHNR, CDR2 FQNEAQ (reference sequence). This CDR3 has 15 amino acids. CDR3 loop: CASSSWDRYRETQYF. The CDR3 bases are TGTGCCAGCAGCTCATGGGACAGATATCGGGAGACCCAGTACTTC.

The chain uses TRBV7-2 and TRBJ2-5; D gene ambiguous. The J call may be faulty, since TRBJ2-7 better matches the DNA end. The germline V gene encodes CDR1 SGHTA and CDR2 FQGNSA. The CDR3 runs 12 residues. The CDR3 sequence is CASSLVGYEQYF. CDR3 sequence (DNA): TGTGCCAGCAGCTTAGTTGGGTACGAGCAGTACTTC.

The V call is TRBV2, the J call TRBJ1-3; 8 bases map to TRBD1. The ends lost 4 bases at V and 2 bases at J; junction bases unmatched: 4. The CDR3 runs to 15 residues. CDR1 is SNHLY, CDR2 FYNNEI, per germline. DNA of the CDR3: TGTGCCAGCAGTGCTACAGGGGGGACTGGAAACACCATATATTTT. Amino acid sequence: CASSATGGTGNTIYF. The whole variable domain, remainder taken from reference TRBV2 and TRBJ1-3, is EPEVTQTPSHQVTQMGQEVILRCVPISNHLYFYWYRQILGQKVEFLVSFYNNEISEKSEIFDDQFSVERPDGSNFTLKIRSTKLEDSAMYFCASSATGGTGNTIYFGEGSWLTVV.

This chain connects TRBV29-1 to TRBJ2-7; perhaps TRBD2 as D (5 bases). V was pared by 6 bases and J by 0 bases, with 15 bases between. The germline CDR1 and CDR2 sequences are SQVTM and ANQGSEA. The CDR3 length is 14 residues. As DNA, the CDR3 is TGCAGCGTCATACCGGGATCGAGCTCCTACGAGCAGTACTTC. It codes for CSVIPGSSSYEQYF.

The rearrangement links TRBV5-4 to TRBJ2-2; unclear D gene. The CDR3 loop spans 13 amino acids. V lost 7 bases, J lost 1 base, and 8 bases lay in between. CDR1 SGHNT and CDR2 YYREEE come from the germline V gene (reference sequence). The CDR3 protein is CASGSGNTGELFF. CDR3 coding DNA: TGTGCCAGCGGTTCTGGGAACACCGGGGAGCTGTTTTTT.

The chain links TRBV7-9 to TRBJ1-1, with unresolved D. This CDR3 has 14 residues. Trimming pared 5 bases from V and 0 bases from J, leaving 10 bases between. Germline V gene data show CDR1 as SEHNR and CDR2 as FQNEAQ (reference sequence). The CDR3 nucleotides are TGTGCCAGCAGCCCACCAGACATGAACACTGAAGCTTTCTTT. It is translated as CASSPPDMNTEAFF.

The chain joins TRBV19 to TRBJ2-7; 8 positions agree with TRBD2. The J segment lost 5 bases and the V segment lost 3 bases, leaving 9 bases of the junction unmatched. Per the germline V gene, CDR1 is LNHDA and CDR2 is SQIVND (reference sequence). The CDR3 loop spans 15 amino acids. The CDR3 loop reads CASSITAGGNNEQYF. The CDR3 bases are TGTGCCAGTAGTATTACGGCGGGGGGTAACAACGAGCAGTACTTC.

The chain recombines TRBV6-5 with TRBJ1-1, with D possibly matching TRBD1 (5 bases). The length of the CDR3 is 13 residues. With 2 bases removed from V and 7 bases from J, the gap between germline ends came to 11 bases. Germline CDR1 MNHEY, CDR2 SVGAGI. CDR3 nucleotides: TGTGCCAGCAGTTACGGCAGTGGGGGTGAAGCTTTCTTT. This gives the protein CASSYGSGGEAFF.

The chain carries TRBV4-1 and TRBJ1-2, with no clear D. CDR3 length: 14 amino acids. V lost 0 bases to trimming and J lost 2 bases, with 7 bases between them. CDR1 is MGHRA and CDR2 is YSYEKL in the germline V gene. In DNA, the CDR3 is TGCGCCAGCAGCCAAGAACCTGGCAACTATGGCTACACCTTC. Its translation is CASSQEPGNYGYTF.

CDR3 protein: CASSLLWENTEAFF. CDR3 DNA sequence: TGCGCCAGCAGCTTATTATGGGAGAACACTGAAGCTTTCTTT. The chain joins TRBV5-1 to TRBJ1-1; D remains unclear. This CDR3 region has 14 residues. Per the germline V gene, CDR1 is SGHRS and CDR2 is YFSETQ. V was cut by 2 bases and J by 1 base, with 9 bases left in between.

The rearrangement links TRBV19 to TRBJ2-7, with 7 positions matching TRBD1. The V and J ends lost 6 bases and 0 bases, in that order; junction bases with no gene match: 5. The CDR3 is 14 residues long. The germline V gene encodes CDR1 LNHDA and CDR2 SQIVND (reference sequence). In DNA, the CDR3 is TGTGCCAGTAGCCCGGACAGGACCTCCTACGAGCAGTACTTC. Translation gives CASSPDRTSYEQYF.

This chain uses TRBV9 with TRBJ2-1, with D tentatively TRBD2 (5 bases). Trimming left V 0 bases short and J 10 bases short, with 17 bases between. Per the germline V gene, CDR1 is SGDLS and CDR2 is YYNGEE. This CDR3 has 15 residues. The CDR3 region is CASSVEEGGREEQFF. CDR3 in DNA: TGTGCCAGCAGCGTAGAGGAAGGAGGACGGGAAGAGCAGTTCTTC.

This chain joins TRBV27 and TRBJ2-2; D may be TRBD2 (6 bases). The V end lost 3 bases, the J end lost 3 bases, and 8 bases lay between the germline ends. CDR1 is MNHEY and CDR2 is SMNVEV in the germline V gene (reference sequence). The CDR3 runs to 14 residues. Here the CDR3 reads CASSFWGDTGELFF. The CDR3 region has the DNA TGTGCCAGCAGTTTTTGGGGGGACACCGGGGAGCTGTTTTTT.

This clone was counted a single time. This sample also contains other DNA sequences that code for the same CDR3. The V call is TRBV9, the J call TRBJ2-3; D remains ambiguous. The germline V gene encodes CDR1 SGDLS and CDR2 YYNGEE. CDR3 size: 13 residues. Trimming pared 0 bases from V and 4 bases from J, leaving 6 bases between. CDR3 coding DNA: TGTGCCAGCAGCGTAGGTGGGGCAGATACGCAGTATTTT. Translated: CASSVGGADTQYF.

The gene calls are TRBV30 and TRBJ2-7; no reliable D call. There are 13 residues in the CDR3. Germline CDR1 GTSNPN, CDR2 SVGIG (reference sequence). The V end lost 1 base, the J end lost 2 bases, and 9 bases lay between the germline ends. The CDR3 sequence is CAWSAAVPYEQYF. Here the CDR3 DNA reads TGTGCCTGGAGTGCGGCAGTCCCCTACGAGCAGTACTTC.

The V gene is TRBV30, the J gene TRBJ1-2; no clear D. This CDR3 has 13 amino acids. Trimming shortened V by 4 bases and J by 5 bases, and 14 bases separated the two germline ends. Germline V lookup: CDR1 GTSNPN, CDR2 SVGIG (reference sequence). The CDR3, as DNA: TGTGCCTGGATTTCCCTAGGTGGATATGGCTACACCTTC. Its protein product is CAWISLGGYGYTF.

The gene calls are TRBV27 and TRBJ2-5; D call uncertain. Near its end, the DNA agrees better with TRBJ2-7, so the J call may be wrong. CDR3 length equals 12 residues. CDR1 is MNHEY, CDR2 SMNVEV, per germline (reference sequence). CDR3 amino acids: CASSLPGYEQYF. Written as DNA, the CDR3 is TGTGCCAGCAGTTTACCGGGCTACGAGCAGTACTTC.

V is TRBV9 and J is TRBJ1-5; D gene uncertain. This CDR3 has 15 amino acids. V lost 0 bases to trimming and J lost 4 bases, with 11 bases between them. Germline V gives CDR1 SGDLS, CDR2 YYNGEE. CDR3 sequence: CASSVGGLGNQPQHF. In DNA, the CDR3 is TGTGCCAGCAGCGTAGGCGGGCTAGGGAATCAGCCCCAGCATTTT.

This chain connects TRBV9 to TRBJ2-5; a possible D gene is TRBD2 (5 bases). This CDR3 spans 14 amino acids. The V end was cut by 0 bases, the J end by 5 bases, with 11 bases between. CDR1 and CDR2 (germline): SGDLS, YYNGEE. The CDR3 loop is CASSVGVGGETQYF. As DNA, the CDR3 is TGTGCCAGCAGCGTAGGAGTGGGCGGGGAGACCCAGTACTTC.

The gene calls are TRBV4-1 and TRBJ2-1; D perhaps matches TRBD2 (7 bases). The CDR3 covers 12 residues. Trimming removed 4 bases at V and 8 bases at J, with 9 bases between. Germline loops: CDR1 MGHRA, CDR2 YSYEKL. CDR3 DNA: TGCGCCAGCAGCCCGGGGGGCGATGAGCAGTTCTTC. Its protein product is CASSPGGDEQFF.

This chain joins TRBV4-2 and TRBJ1-1; D is unresolved. Trimming pared 2 bases from V and 1 base from J, leaving 11 bases between. The germline CDR1 and CDR2 sequences are LGHNA and YNFKEQ. CDR3 length equals 15 residues. The CDR3, as DNA: TGTGCCAGCAGCCAATCCCTAACAGCGAACACTGAAGCTTTCTTT. Translated: CASSQSLTANTEAFF.

The V call is TRBV19, the J call TRBJ1-1; maybe TRBD1 (6 bases). V was trimmed by 4 bases and J by 4 bases, leaving 16 bases between them. Germline values: CDR1 LNHDA, CDR2 SQIVND (reference sequence). The CDR3 is 15 amino acids. CDR3 loop: CASSSRVRGLTEAFF. The DNA of the CDR3 is TGTGCCAGTAGTAGTCGAGTCAGGGGTCTCACTGAAGCTTTCTTT.